This T cell receptor (beta chain) came from a study of blood T cell repertoires in COVID-19. The overall study: Sites across the United States, Italy and Spain contributed samples from acute and convalescent COVID-19. T cells, B-cell-depleted T cells, or PBMCs supplied cDNA or gDNA.

Enrolment of Seattle patients took place during active infection, and they were followed longitudinally. Original data processing: Estimation of nucleated cell counts was performed using reference gene primer amplification. Sequenced by immunoSEQ multiplex PCR; TCRdb stores in-frame clones only, minus some. Clonal size and the V and J genes are those of that table, whereas D and trimming came from the DNA. Counted here are 360,000 or so clones, around nine tenths occurring once; the ten biggest clones make up 3% to 4%. This CDR3 region has 14 residues. Trimming left V 1 base short and J 4 bases short, with 8 bases between. CDR1 and CDR2 (germline): LGHNA, YNFKEQ.

This clonotype was obtained from a woman aged 55-70 years with COVID-19, enrolled during active disease. The chain combines TRBV4-2 with TRBJ2-1; D perhaps matches TRBD2 (6 bases). The material sequenced was peripheral blood. CDR3 sequence reads: CASSQGGGYNEQFF. The CDR3, as DNA: TGTGCCAGCAGCCAAGGGGGAGGTTACAATGAGCAGTTCTTC.